This T cell receptor beta chain was sequenced in a study of shared clonotypes between healthy human individuals (dated by TCRdb to 2018 to 2020). Context from the whole study: Three men and a couple of women, aged 18 to 49 years, made up the cohort. Between about 0.94 and 10 billion PBMCs per donor were obtained by leukapheresis. To estimate repertoire size and how much clonotypes are shared between individuals, the study performed deep sequencing of blood TCR repertoires from about five healthy adults. To increase sequencing depth and limit assay-specific biases, different laboratories used diverse techniques to prepare libraries and sequence TCR repertoires. Per donor, three plates each were used for CD4 naive and CD4 memory, two for CD8 naive, and one for CD8 memory. Results the study describes overall, beyond this receptor: Incomplete sequencing was indicated by rarefaction of sorted-subset datasets, despite the large sequencing depth. Estimated clonotype richness was generally larger for naive than for memory subsets. Only blood was sampled, and tissue TCR repertoires likely differ from those in blood. Compared with non-shared clonotypes, clonotypes shared by all four sorted-subset donors had higher generation probabilities. Pairwise subsampling indicated that sequencing depth was expected to affect the degree of clonotype sharing among donors. Sharing across a handful of donors was observed for approximately 5% of naive CD4, less than 4% of naive CD8, 2.3% of memory CD4, and around 0.42% of memory CD8 clonotypes. The genetic and exposure-history diversity represented was limited by the small number of donors.

As for this clone: Its antigen has not been determined. No qualities accompany the bases; no much larger clone lies one base away.

The donors were healthy, HIV-negative adults with no recently reported acute infections or vaccinations. Only Caucasian adults living in Nashville, Tennessee, USA were represented among the donors. CD4+ T cells were enriched by magnetic negative selection; naive cells were then positively selected on CD45RA, and the negative fraction formed the memory subset. Blood was collected by leukapheresis, and PBMCs were isolated by Ficoll-Histopaque density gradient centrifugation and then cryopreserved in liquid nitrogen vapor phase. Analytical flow cytometry was used to check the purity and quantity of each magnetically sorted T cell population. From each sorted fraction, genomic DNA was isolated and quantified by UV absorbance on a Nanodrop 2000c. The CDR3 sequence holds 15 residues, the cysteine and phenylalanine included. The only DNA kept is the CDR3, 45 bases in frame from the first base. V is pruned by 4 bases and J by 4 bases, leaving 10 bases of the junction without a gene match. Via the germline V gene (reference sequence), CDR1 is SGHKS and CDR2 YYEKEE.

Using the deep immunoSEQ assay, TCR CDR3 regions were amplified from genomic DNA by multiplex PCR. Genomic DNA extracted from each cell subset was distributed evenly over all wells of several immunoSEQ 96-well plates, and each plate served as one replicate. For sorted subsets, each replicate PCR was loaded with about 0.2 ug genomic DNA, equivalent to approximately 33,000 T cell genomes. Purified libraries were quantified with a Qubit 3.0 fluorometer, sized on a Bioanalyzer 2100, and re-quantified with the KAPA Library Quantification kit. Every immunoSEQ 96-well plate was sequenced on a dedicated single-read 150-cycle Illumina NextSeq 550 flow cell. Regarding the original processing steps: The immunoSEQ output contained only junctional sequences without quality scores, so filtering could not match that applied to full-length reads. To assign V/J genes and CDR3, sequences were annotated against IMGT germline references using PyIR, a Python wrapper for IgBLAST v1.9. Any read was removed if the V/J assignment was weak (E-value above 1e-6), the CDR3 was missing, or the read contained stop codons, out-of-frame junctions, or ambiguous translated residues. V3J clonotypes were defined as sequences sharing the same inferred V gene, J gene, and CDR3 amino acid sequence. Percentage overlap between repertoires was calculated by dividing the number of shared unique clonotypes by the size of the smaller repertoire. Repertoire richness was assessed with RTK rarefaction, the Chao1 estimator, and Recon v2.1 estimates of unobserved clonotypes. Generation probabilities were computed with OLGA for all TCRbeta clonotypes obtained by the gDNA method from a few donors. In its TCRdb copy, this immuneACCESS table keeps in-frame sequences only and misses some clones. Where compared with another copy, unresolved V genes explain less than half of these, and the others have no known cause. The V and J calls and clone size come from that table; D and trimming were worked out from the DNA. The sample records about 1.1 million clones, more than 75% of which are singletons. The biggest ten clones account for under 0.65% of the sample.

The chain employs TRBV5-5 and TRBJ2-5; the central 7 bases match TRBD1. This sequence originates from a young man in good health. Some clones in this sample may be carry-over from other donors' samples. The sequenced sample was memory CD4+ T cells from PBMCs. Explained via the paper, the cell subset or site label denotes: CD45RA-negative fraction. The encoded CDR3 is CASSSPTGSAETQYF. In nucleotide form, the sequence is TGTGCCAGCAGCAGCCCGACAGGGAGTGCAGAGACCCAGTACTTC.